The 9 T cell receptor beta chains reported below all come from one sample, sequenced in a study of T cell responses to AZD1222 COVID-19 vaccine. Using immunoSEQ multiplex PCR, the repertoire was profiled, and TCRdb retains in-frame clones only, with some absent. The sample carries roughly 180,000 clones, roughly nine tenths recorded once. Sequencing was performed on peripheral blood, taken 28 days after the second AZD1222 dose. The source of these receptors is an adult who received the AZD1222 COVID-19 vaccine.

This sequence joins TRBV2 and TRBJ2-7; 7 bases are a match to TRBD1. Germline-derived CDR1 and CDR2 are SNHLY and FYNNEI. The CDR3 runs 13 residues. The V and J ends lost 8 bases and 4 bases, in that order; junction bases with no gene match: 8. The CDR3 here is CASRQGVSYEQYF. CDR3 nucleotide sequence: TGTGCCAGCCGACAGGGCGTCTCTTACGAGCAGTACTTC.

The CDR3 coding sequence is TGTGCCAGCAGCCACGCTTCTTCGGTGGCTTTCTTT. Translated: CASSHASSVAFF. The rearrangement links TRBV12-3 or TRBV12-4 to TRBJ1-1, with D unresolved. The ends were cut back, 6 bases at V and 11 bases at J, with 16 bases in the middle. This CDR3 comprises 12 residues.

This clone has more than one count but fewer than ten. The J gene is TRBJ2-5, the V gene TRBV11-2, with 9 positions matching TRBD1. From germline, CDR1 is SGHAT and CDR2 FQNNGV. The trim removed 3 bases at V and 4 bases at J, leaving 3 bases unmatched. The CDR3 is made up of 14 amino acids. This CDR3 is CASSFKTGGETQYF. The CDR3, as DNA: TGTGCCAGCAGCTTTAAGACAGGGGGAGAGACCCAGTACTTC.

The rearrangement links TRBV4-1 to TRBJ2-7; 11 bases agree with TRBD2. The CDR3 spans 14 residues. With V trimmed by 5 bases and J by 3 bases, 3 bases remained unmatched. Germline V lookup: CDR1 MGHRA, CDR2 YSYEKL. This chain's CDR3 is CASSTGLADYEQYF. CDR3 nucleotide sequence: TGCGCCAGCAGCACGGGACTAGCGGACTACGAGCAGTACTTC.

This clone was seen a few times. The rearrangement uses TRBV13 and TRBJ2-2; 8 positions agree with TRBD2. In germline, CDR1 is PRHDT, CDR2 FYEKMQ (reference sequence). The length of the CDR3 is 15 residues. J was trimmed by 1 base and V by 4 bases; bases with no gene match: 2. The CDR3 region is CASSWGLGNTGELFF. The DNA for the CDR3 is TGTGCCAGCAGCTGGGGACTAGGGAACACCGGGGAGCTGTTTTTT.

The CDR3 protein is CASSLTSGGNNEQFF. The CDR3 DNA is TGTGCCAGCAGCTTAACTAGCGGGGGGAACAATGAGCAGTTCTTC. V gene TRBV7-3 combines with J gene TRBJ2-1; TRBD2 matches at 10 bases. The J segment lost 5 bases and the V segment lost 0 bases, leaving 1 base of the junction unmatched. Per the germline V gene, CDR1 is SGHTA and CDR2 is FQGTGA. This CDR3 contains 15 residues.

The CDR3 loop is CASSGRQTNPLSGANVLTF. The CDR3 DNA sequence: TGCGCCAGCAGCGGTCGACAGACTAACCCCCTCTCTGGGGCCAACGTCCTGACTTTC. The chain recombines TRBV5-1 with TRBJ2-6, with D perhaps assigned TRBD1 or TRBD2 (5 bases each). The ends were cut back, 4 bases at V and 0 bases at J, with 20 bases in the middle. The CDR3 length is 19 residues. Germline V gives CDR1 SGHRS, CDR2 YFSETQ. Full variable domain (rest looked up from reference TRBV5-1 and TRBJ2-6): KAGVTQTPRYLIKTRGQQVTLSCSPISGHRSVSWYQQTPGQGLQFLFEYFSETQRNKGNFPGRFSGRQFSNSRSEMNVSTLELGDSALYLCASSGRQTNPLSGANVLTFGAGSRLTVL.

The chain has TRBV9 and TRBJ1-2; the match to TRBD1 covers 7 bases. Germline CDR1 SGDLS, CDR2 YYNGEE. With V trimmed by 7 bases and J by 5 bases, 2 bases remained unmatched. The CDR3 has 11 amino acids. DNA for the CDR3: TGTGCCAGCTCGACAGGGTATGGCTACACCTTC. Its translation is CASSTGYGYTF.

The chain employs TRBV19 and TRBJ2-7, with D perhaps TRBD1 (6 bases). CDR3 length equals 14 residues. V gave up 6 bases and J gave up 2 bases, with 14 bases separating them. Looked up from germline, CDR1 is LNHDA and CDR2 is SQIVND (reference sequence). The CDR3 loop reads CASSHSGQPYEQYF. The CDR3 bases are TGTGCCAGTAGCCACTCTGGACAGCCCTACGAGCAGTACTTC. Full variable domain (remainder filled in from reference TRBV19 and TRBJ2-7): DGGITQSPKYLFRKEGQNVTLSCEQNLNHDAMYWYRQDPGQGLRLIYYSQIVNDFQKGDIAEGYSVSREKKESFPLTVTSAQKNPTAFYLCASSHSGQPYEQYFGPGTRLTVT.